The 5 T cell receptor beta chains reported below all come from one sample, sequenced in a study of T-cell reconstitution after alpha-beta-depleted transplantation in children. The authors prepared the TCRbeta library with unique molecular identifiers. TCRdb itself ran the PCR reads through MiXCR, one entry per CDR3 protein. The sample has 250,000 to 400,000 distinct CDR3 sequences, more than 20% seen once. This sample comprised PBMCs, mostly from graft donor cells, obtained 180 days after TCRalphabeta/CD19-depleted stem cell transplant. These receptors all stem from a male patient between 10 and 17 years old who had a stem cell transplant for acute lymphoblastic leukemia, so the T cells may come from the graft donor.

This clonotype was counted between two and nine times. The rearrangement joins TRBV5-1 to TRBJ2-5, with a tentative D call TRBD1 (6 bases). The germline V and J ends were trimmed by 4 bases and 5 bases, with 15 bases remaining between them. There are 14 residues in the CDR3. Germline V gives CDR1 SGHRS, CDR2 YFSETQ. The CDR3: CASSPQGLGETQYF. Written as DNA, the CDR3 is TGCGCCAGCAGCCCACAGGGCCTAGGGGAGACCCAGTACTTC.

V gene TRBV6-2 or TRBV6-3 combines with J gene TRBJ2-4; a weak D match, TRBD1 (5 bases). The CDR3 covers 14 residues. The V and J ends lost 6 bases and 6 bases respectively, with 15 bases between them. The germline V gene encodes CDR1 MNHEY and CDR2 SVGEGT. CDR3 sequence reads: CASSPGLRGNIQYF. CDR3 bases: TGTGCCAGCAGCCCTGGGCTAAGGGGAAACATTCAGTACTTC.

This clonotype was observed a handful of times. This chain connects TRBV10-3 to TRBJ1-1; D unresolved. This CDR3 is 13 amino acids long. V was clipped by 8 bases and J by 1 base, with 11 bases between them. The germline V gene encodes CDR1 ENHRY and CDR2 SYGVKD. Here the CDR3 reads CAIRRGGNTEAFF. Written as DNA, the CDR3 is TGTGCCATCCGGCGAGGAGGGAACACTGAAGCTTTCTTT.

The chain joins TRBV6-5 to TRBJ2-3; weak D call: TRBD2 (5 bases). CDR3 length equals 15 residues. V lost 1 base and J lost 0, with 8 bases in between. Germline loops: CDR1 MNHEY, CDR2 SVGAGI. This chain's CDR3 is CASSYYGGSTDTQYF. The DNA of the CDR3 is TGTGCCAGCAGTTACTACGGCGGGAGCACAGATACGCAGTATTTT.

This chain links TRBV24-1 with TRBJ2-3; a possible D gene is TRBD2 (6 bases). The germline CDR1 and CDR2 sequences are KGHDR and SFDVKD. This CDR3 spans 15 amino acids. Deletions cut 2 bases from V and 6 bases from J, with 14 bases between. The CDR3 nucleotides are TGTGCCACCAGTGATTGGGGGACTCGCTGGGATACGCAGTATTTT. Translated: CATSDWGTRWDTQYF.